This T cell receptor beta chain is from a study of shared clonotypes between healthy human individuals. Clones were sequenced by immunoSEQ multiplex PCR, and TCRdb holds only the in-frame ones, with some missing. The table shows roughly 2 million clones, with under 97% occurring only once. Germline CDR1 reads MNHEY; CDR2 reads SVGAGI. The CDR3 is 12 amino acids. The trim removed 2 bases at V and 11 bases at J, leaving 4 bases unmatched. The chain recombines TRBV6-5 with TRBJ1-1, with TRBD1 matching 8 bases. The sequenced sample was naive CD4+ T cells sorted from blood. Regarding subset: CD45RA+ positively selected. This TCR was sampled from a man between 18 and 35 years old in good health. For the CDR3, the DNA is TGTGCCAGCAGTTACACGACAGGGGATGCTTTCTTT. This codes for CASSYTTGDAFF.